This T cell receptor (beta chain) was captured by sequencing in a study of blood T cell repertoires in COVID-19 (TCRdb year 2020). In terms of the full investigation: The collaborator samples originated in the United States, Italy and Spain and spanned the acute and convalescent phases of COVID-19. The material from the prospective study consisted of cDNA or gDNA derived from T cells, B-cell-depleted T cells, or PBMCs. Subjects who had been exposed to COVID-19, were actively infected with it, or had recovered from it provided the deeply sampled blood TCRbeta repertoires that made up the dataset. The repertoires were made available in a free public database intended to serve as a resource for research on the immune response to SARS-CoV-2. Samples were obtained from the ongoing ImmuneRACE study (first 160 participants) and from 950 to 1,500 subjects provided by 6 global collaborators. Nearly every sample came with metadata listing a de-identified subject ID, COVID-19 status, age in years and sex. Where available, HLA class I and class II types were obtained from metadata supplied by the sample provider rather than from assay-based typing. Beyond this particular receptor, the publication reports: The quantity of clinical and demographic metadata differed by source and by participant and was supplied without curation.

A remark on this clone: Its target antigen remains unknown. No per-base quality is available; no much larger clone lies one base away.

V was cut back by 4 bases and J by 2 bases, leaving a gap of 9 bases between them. Per the germline V gene (reference sequence), PRHDT is the CDR1 and FYEKMQ is the CDR2. The CDR3 sequence holds 13 residues, the cysteine and phenylalanine included. The retained sequence is limited to the CDR3, 39 bases, with the frame set at the first base. TCRbeta CDR3 regions were amplified from genomic DNA by means of the immunoSEQ Assay, a bias-controlled multiplex PCR. On the authors' methods: Nucleated cell counts per sample were estimated from amplification of reference gene primers within the assay. To quantify the absolute abundance of each unique TCRbeta CDR3 rearrangement, sequence reads were collapsed and filtered. Productive Simpson clonality was computed per sample as the square root of Simpson's diversity index over productive rearrangements. In TCRdb, the immuneACCESS table is reduced to in-frame sequences with V and J assigned. These tables do not hold every clone; where another copy was compared, an unresolved V gene accounts for under half, and the others remain unexplained. The V and J calls and the clone size are those of that table, but D and trimming were determined from the DNA. This sample lists around 300,000 clones; roughly nine tenths were detected once. The ten biggest clones cover roughly a tenth of the sample.

Participants in the prospective study were enrolled through a virtual design, were aged about 18 to 100 years, and lived in under 25 United States geographic areas. To assign participants to cohorts, the prospective study relied on clinical history that participants themselves reported in a screening survey and a study questionnaire. For ImmuneRACE Cohort 3, a participant was defined as recovered based on two consecutive negative NP/OP PCR tests, clearance by a healthcare professional, or resolution of symptoms. In the prospective study, mobile phlebotomists collected whole blood, serum and a nasopharyngeal or oropharyngeal swab from each participant. Prospective study participants could optionally give additional blood draws and questionnaires over an approximately two-month period. Blood samples from the prospective study were shipped frozen or at room temperature prior to DNA extraction.

The TCR comes from a woman aged 30 to 39 who had recovered from COVID-19. Sequenced input: PBMCs or T cells enriched from blood (not recorded which). Recombination joined TRBV13 with TRBJ2-7, with TRBD2 as a weak D call on 6 bases. This receptor has the CDR3 CASSSRGTYEQYF. Read as DNA, the sequence is TGTGCCAGCAGCTCACGCGGGACCTACGAGCAGTACTTC.